These 5 T cell receptor beta chains were all obtained from the same sample, sequenced in a study of identifying expanded T cells in peripheral blood. Using immunoSEQ multiplex PCR, the repertoire was profiled, and TCRdb retains in-frame clones only, with some absent. The sample holds over 90,000 clones, 70% to 90% seen once. Sequenced sample: blood. The receptors shown here come from a person aged 18 to 70 in good health.

The chain recombines TRBV7-7 with TRBJ2-6; 9 bases are shared with TRBD1. Germline values: CDR1 SSHAT, CDR2 FNYEAQ (reference sequence). With 10 bases clipped from V and 1 base from J, the junction kept 11 bases outside the gene matches. The CDR3 has 17 residues. The chain's CDR3 is CANSFRQGDSGANVLTF. The CDR3 region has the DNA TGTGCCAACTCCTTTCGACAGGGGGATTCTGGGGCCAACGTCCTGACTTTC.

V usage is TRBV10-3 and J usage is TRBJ1-1; D may be TRBD1 (5 bases). From germline, CDR1 is ENHRY and CDR2 SYGVKD. CDR3 length equals 12 residues. V was trimmed by 6 bases and J by 5 bases, leaving 10 bases between them. CDR3 in amino acids: CAIRGVGTEAFF. The CDR3, as DNA: TGTGCCATCAGAGGGGTGGGTACTGAAGCTTTCTTT.

The CDR3 loop reads CASRGRNTGELFF. The CDR3 coding sequence is TGTGCCAGTAGGGGTAGGAACACCGGGGAGCTGTTTTTT. The chain employs TRBV19 and TRBJ2-2, with D unclear. This CDR3 has 13 amino acids. From germline, CDR1 is LNHDA and CDR2 SQIVND (reference sequence). Trimming pared 6 bases from V and 1 base from J, leaving 6 bases between.

The chain uses TRBV10-3 and TRBJ2-3, with 12 bases lining up with TRBD2. Germline CDR1 is ENHRY and CDR2 is SYGVKD. The CDR3 has 15 amino acids. V gave up 6 bases and J gave up 4 bases; unmatched junction bases: 5. CDR3 in amino acids: CAIRTSGSPPDTQYF. In nucleotides, the CDR3 is TGTGCCATCAGGACTAGCGGGAGTCCACCAGATACGCAGTATTTT.

There are a few counts of this clone. The chain is built from TRBV6-5 and TRBJ1-2, with TRBD1 matching 9 bases. The ends lost 6 bases at V and 7 bases at J; junction bases unmatched: 6. The CDR3 sequence is 13 residues long. Germline V lookup: CDR1 MNHEY, CDR2 SVGAGI. CDR3 nucleotide sequence: TGTGCCAGCAGACCAACACAGGGGGCTGGCTACACCTTC. Its translation: CASRPTQGAGYTF.